The present T cell receptor (beta chain) was sequenced within a study of T cells after yellow fever vaccination. Findings and limits, study-wide: Though weaker, the secondary response peaked faster, on day 5 versus 15. Across the CD4 and CD8 compartments, a small share of clonotypes was present in both. Reappearance after the booster was seen for most primary-vaccination clones, at around 95% CD4 and 75% to 90% CD8.

Remarks on this clonotype: Antigen specificity is unknown.

MiXCR, run by TCRdb on the 5' RACE reads, gives a single entry per CDR3 protein. Of hundreds of thousands of distinct CDR3 sequences listed, approximately 12% are singletons. The source material was PBMCs, sampled on the day of the yellow fever booster vaccination. This receptor was obtained from a man aged 25-45 years who received the YFV17D yellow fever vaccine.

As DNA, the CDR3 is TGTGCCAGCAGAGAAGTTAGCGGGAGGTGGGAAAACACAGATACGCAGTATTTT. Protein sequence: CASREVSGRWENTDTQYF. J is TRBJ2-3 and V is TRBV6-2 or TRBV6-3; 10 bases match TRBD2. CDR1 and CDR2 (germline): MNHEY, SVGEGT. The V gene end was trimmed by 6 bases and the J gene end by 2 bases; junction bases not matched to a gene: 14. The length of the CDR3 is 18 residues.